These 14 T cell receptor beta chains came from one sample sequenced in a study of cytomegalovirus exposure and HLA in healthy donors. The study ran its PCR with 60 Vbeta and 13 Jbeta primers. Only in-frame clones appear in the TCRdb table, and some are missing; sequencing was by immunoSEQ multiplex PCR. The sample has under 130,000 clones, 70% to 80% seen once; the top ten hold 2.1%. Source material: PBMCs. All receptors derive from a man aged 30-40 years in good health and CMV-seronegative.

The rearrangement links TRBV5-8 to TRBJ1-3, with TRBD1 identical over 9 bases. Germline values: CDR1 SGHTS, CDR2 YDEGEE. The ends lost 0 bases at V and 8 bases at J; junction bases unmatched: 6. CDR3 length: 15 amino acids. The CDR3 region has the DNA TGTGCCAGCAGCTTGGCCGGGACAGGGACGGACACCATATATTTT. It is translated as CASSLAGTGTDTIYF.

This sequence joins TRBV7-3 and TRBJ1-5; D is undetermined. Germline V gene sequence: CDR1 SGHTA, CDR2 FQGTGA. The CDR3 extends over 9 amino acids. Trimming left V 7 bases short and J 13 bases short, with 8 bases between. The CDR3 bases are TGTGCCAGCACCTGTCTTCAGCATTTT. It yields the protein CASTCLQHF.

This chain links TRBV6-5 with TRBJ2-6; no clear D gene. CDR3 length equals 16 residues. V lost 0 bases and J 0 bases, leaving 6 bases between the germline ends. CDR1 is MNHEY, CDR2 SVGAGI, per germline. CDR3 in amino acids: CASSYSSLSGANVLTF. The CDR3 nucleotides are TGTGCCAGCAGTTACTCGTCCCTCTCTGGGGCCAACGTCCTGACTTTC.

This chain links TRBV4-3 with TRBJ2-7; 9 nucleotides match TRBD1. Germline CDR1 and CDR2: LGHNA and YSLEER. The CDR3 has 14 residues. J lost 3 bases, V lost 2 bases, and 2 bases had no gene match. CDR3 sequence: CASSQRTGDYEQYF. The CDR3 DNA reads TGCGCCAGCAGCCAACGGACAGGGGACTACGAGCAGTACTTC.

The V gene is TRBV6-4, the J gene TRBJ2-5; no firm D call. Trimming removed 6 bases from V and 4 bases from J, with 12 bases in between. The CDR3 is made up of 13 amino acids. CDR1 is MRHNA, CDR2 SNTAGT, per germline. The CDR3 protein is CASSSVLGETQYF. CDR3 coding DNA: TGTGCCAGCAGCAGCGTACTCGGAGAGACCCAGTACTTC.

J is TRBJ1-1 and V is TRBV28, with 7 bases that match TRBD1. This CDR3 is 13 amino acids long. Germline V gene data show CDR1 as MDHEN and CDR2 as SYDVKM. With V trimmed by 7 bases and J by 1 base, 3 bases remained unmatched. CDR3 sequence: CASTRQGNTEAFF. The CDR3 nucleotides are TGTGCCAGCACTCGACAGGGGAACACTGAAGCTTTCTTT. The complete variable domain, with remaining parts taken from reference TRBV28 and TRBJ1-1, reads DVKVTQSSRYLVKRTGEKVFLECVQDMDHENMFWYRQDPGLGLRLIYFSYDVKMKEKGDIPEGYSVSREKKERFSLILESASTNQTSMYLCASTRQGNTEAFFGQGTRLTVV.

The chain uses TRBV5-1 and TRBJ1-6, with TRBD1 matching over 10 bases. Per germline, CDR1 SGHRS and CDR2 YFSETQ. V shed 4 bases and J 7 bases; nucleotides not matched to a gene: 8. The CDR3 length is 16 residues. The CDR3 region is CASSRGGTGDNSPLHF. DNA for the CDR3: TGCGCCAGCAGCCGGGGTGGGACAGGGGACAATTCACCCCTCCACTTT.

The CDR3 DNA sequence: TGTGCCAGCAGATCAGATGACATCTACGAGCAGTACTTC. Translation gives CASRSDDIYEQYF. The chain couples TRBV6-6 to TRBJ2-5; D is unclear. The last part of the DNA fits TRBJ2-7 better; the J call may be wrong. Germline V CDR1 and CDR2: MNHNY, SVGAGI (reference sequence). This CDR3 is built from 13 residues.

The chain employs TRBV19 and TRBJ2-3; 8 bases agree with TRBD2. Unmatched junction bases numbered 1, after V lost 4 bases and J lost 1 base. The germline gives CDR1 LNHDA, CDR2 SQIVND (reference sequence). The CDR3 contains 14 residues. The CDR3 reads CASSRREGTDTQYF. The CDR3 nucleotides read TGTGCCAGTAGTAGGCGGGAGGGCACAGATACGCAGTATTTT.

This chain uses TRBV10-2 with TRBJ1-2, with 8 nucleotides matching TRBD1. The germline CDR1 and CDR2 sequences are WSHSY and SAAADI. This CDR3 is built from 13 residues. J gave up 8 bases and V 3 bases, and 5 bases lay outside the gene matches. CDR3 bases: TGCGCCAGCAGTGAAGTCGACAGGGGCGGCTACACCTTC. Amino acids: CASSEVDRGGYTF.

The chain recombines TRBV5-1 with TRBJ2-1; a possible D gene is TRBD1 (6 bases). V dropped 4 bases and J dropped 7 bases, with 15 bases sitting between them. CDR3 length: 14 residues. Germline-derived CDR1 and CDR2 are SGHRS and YFSETQ. CDR3 DNA: TGCGCCAGCAGCCAAGGGGGACGGCTTAATGAGCAGTTCTTC. The encoded protein is CASSQGGRLNEQFF.

This chain links TRBV28 with TRBJ2-5, with 7 nucleotides matching TRBD1. The DNA end is a closer match to TRBJ2-7, so the J assignment may be wrong. Per germline, CDR1 MDHEN and CDR2 SYDVKM. The CDR3 length is 14 residues. Here the CDR3 reads CASSLTGTGYEQYF. The CDR3 DNA reads as TGTGCCAGCAGTTTGACAGGGACGGGGTACGAGCAGTACTTC.

The V gene is TRBV4-2, the J gene TRBJ2-3; a weak D match, TRBD1 (5 bases). Trimming shortened V by 4 bases and J by 4 bases, and 9 bases separated the two germline ends. The CDR3 spans 13 residues. The germline CDR1 and CDR2 sequences are LGHNA and YNFKEQ. The CDR3 loop is CASSPLGADTQYF. Written as DNA, the CDR3 is TGTGCCAGCAGCCCTCTAGGGGCAGATACGCAGTATTTT.

V is TRBV2 and J is TRBJ2-7; no clear D gene. Germline V gives CDR1 SNHLY, CDR2 FYNNEI. Deletions cut 2 bases from V and 4 bases from J, with 9 bases between. CDR3 size: 13 residues. CDR3 amino acids: CASSELIVYEQYF. DNA for the CDR3: TGTGCCAGCAGTGAATTGATAGTTTACGAGCAGTACTTC.